These 11 T cell receptor beta chains originate from one sample sequenced in a study of OX40 agonist ivuxolimab in advanced cancers. TCRdb's table, derived via immunoSEQ multiplex PCR, lists solely in-frame clones and lacks some. This sample has 45,000 to 60,000 clones; approximately 83% occur once, and the top ten carry over 3%. Sequenced here: CD4+ or CD8+ T cells sorted from blood, sampled in a trial of the OX40 agonist ivuxolimab. Receptors originate from an adult with an advanced solid tumor such as melanoma, head and neck, liver or kidney cancer.

The gene calls are TRBV2 and TRBJ2-5, with 7 bases that match TRBD1. The CDR3 runs 14 residues. Looked up from germline, CDR1 is SNHLY and CDR2 is FYNNEI. Unmatched junction bases numbered 6, after V lost 3 bases and J lost 5 bases. The CDR3 DNA is TGTGCCAGCAGTGACGACAGGGCCCGGGAGACCCAGTACTTC. Its translation is CASSDDRARETQYF.

The chain uses TRBV5-1 and TRBJ2-7; maybe TRBD1 (5 bases). Germline assignment: CDR1 SGHRS and CDR2 YFSETQ. The CDR3 consists of 14 residues. V lost 5 bases and J lost 0, with 12 bases in between. The CDR3: CASRTDSYSYEQYF. In nucleotides, the CDR3 is TGCGCCAGCAGAACAGACAGCTACTCCTACGAGCAGTACTTC.

This clone has more than one count but fewer than ten. This rearrangement joins TRBV4-1 to TRBJ1-3; no definite D call. The germline CDR1 and CDR2 sequences are MGHRA and YSYEKL. This CDR3 is 16 amino acids long. Trimming pared 1 base from V and 2 bases from J, leaving 12 bases between. The CDR3 loop reads CASSQGPGVAGNTIYF. CDR3 DNA: TGCGCCAGCAGCCAAGGACCCGGGGTGGCTGGAAACACCATATATTTT.

The chain uses TRBV6-5 and TRBJ1-6, with D uncertain. Trimming took 4 bases from V and 8 from J, leaving 9 bases between them. The CDR3 has 13 residues. Germline-derived CDR1 and CDR2 are MNHEY and SVGAGI. CDR3 nucleotide sequence: TGTGCCAGCAGTTGGGGTAGAGATTCACCCCTCCACTTT. This gives the protein CASSWGRDSPLHF.

There are a few counts of this clone. V is TRBV27 and J is TRBJ2-1, with a possible D match to TRBD1 (5 bases). CDR3 size: 14 residues. Per the germline V gene, CDR1 is MNHEY and CDR2 is SMNVEV (reference sequence). Trimming took 6 bases from V and 5 from J, leaving 14 bases between them. The CDR3 coding sequence is TGTGCCAGCAGCCCCAGCAGGGTGCACAATGAGCAGTTCTTC. Amino acid sequence: CASSPSRVHNEQFF.

V is TRBV28 and J is TRBJ2-5; 10 nucleotides match TRBD2. The V and J ends lost 6 bases and 4 bases, in that order; junction bases with no gene match: 5. The CDR3 extends over 14 amino acids. The V gene's germline CDR1 is MDHEN and CDR2 SYDVKM. The CDR3 reads CASSGSGRRETQYF. The CDR3 DNA follows: TGTGCCAGCAGCGGTAGCGGGAGGAGAGAGACCCAGTACTTC.

V usage is TRBV2 and J usage is TRBJ2-1; 9 nucleotides match TRBD2. Germline V lookup: CDR1 SNHLY, CDR2 FYNNEI. This CDR3 is built from 14 residues. V gave up 7 bases and J gave up 7 bases; unmatched junction bases: 8. The CDR3 region has the DNA TGTGCCAGCACCGTTAGCGGGAGTTTTAATGAGCAGTTCTTC. Translating gives CASTVSGSFNEQFF.

The rearrangement uses TRBV7-6 and TRBJ1-1, with D maybe TRBD1 (5 bases). V was cut by 4 bases and J by 0 bases, with 18 bases left in between. CDR3 length: 17 amino acids. Germline V gene sequence: CDR1 SGHVS, CDR2 FNYEAQ. The CDR3 nucleotides read TGTGCCAGCAGCTCACCGGGGCAAGGAAACATGAACACTGAAGCTTTCTTT. Residues: CASSSPGQGNMNTEAFF.

The CDR3 DNA reads TGTGCCAGCGGGGGTGGGCGACTTATGCGGAATGAGCAGTTCTTC. It specifies CASGGGRLMRNEQFF. The chain joins TRBV2 to TRBJ2-1; D is possibly TRBD1 or TRBD2 (5 bases each). The CDR3 has 15 amino acids. Trimming cost V 8 bases and J 7 bases, with 21 bases left between them. CDR1 is SNHLY and CDR2 is FYNNEI in the germline V gene.

This clone was detected once. The rearrangement joins TRBV20-1 to TRBJ2-7, with unresolved D. Trimming cost V 6 bases and J 4 bases, with 10 bases left between them. This CDR3 is built from 11 residues. CDR1 and CDR2 (germline): DFQATT, SNEGSKA (reference sequence). The DNA for the CDR3 is TGCAGTGCCACATTCGGGTACGAGCAGTACTTC. It is translated as CSATFGYEQYF.

The chain combines TRBV18 with TRBJ1-1; a weak D match, TRBD1 (6 bases). Germline assignment: CDR1 KGHSH and CDR2 LQKENI. The CDR3 has 12 amino acids. Between the trimmed V and J ends, which lost 3 bases and 5 bases, there was a span of 7 bases. DNA for the CDR3: TGTGCCAGCTCACCGGGGGCTACTGAAGCTTTCTTT. As protein: CASSPGATEAFF.